Shown below are 2 T cell receptor beta chains from a single sample sequenced in a study of blood T cells in healthy people across ages. With a J-beta primer mix and a sample-barcoded 5' primer, a second PCR ran 7 to 11 cycles. Using its own MiXCR run on the 5' RACE reads, TCRdb lists one record per CDR3 protein. The repertoire consists of about 730,000 distinct CDR3 sequences, with about 42% occurring once and the leading ten covering approximately 22%. Sequencing was performed on blood. These receptors came from a woman in her fifties or sixties in good health.

This clonotype was seen a few times. V gene TRBV27 combines with J gene TRBJ2-3; possible D gene TRBD2, 5 bases. The ends were cut back, 2 bases at V and 5 bases at J, with 17 bases in the middle. The CDR3 extends over 16 amino acids. The V gene's germline CDR1 is MNHEY and CDR2 SMNVEV (reference sequence). The CDR3 protein is CASSLVSGRAVDTQYF. The CDR3 DNA follows: TGTGCCAGCAGTTTAGTAAGTGGGAGAGCGGTAGATACGCAGTATTTT.

The chain recombines TRBV20-1 with TRBJ2-5; D possibly corresponds to TRBD2 (7 bases). This CDR3 has 16 residues. V was trimmed by 6 bases and J by 11 bases, leaving 31 bases between them. Germline values: CDR1 DFQATT, CDR2 SNEGSKA (reference sequence). The CDR3 region is CSALALSGGAHNEQYF. The CDR3 DNA reads as TGCAGTGCACTGGCCCTCAGTGGGGGGGCCCACAATGAGCAGTACTTC.